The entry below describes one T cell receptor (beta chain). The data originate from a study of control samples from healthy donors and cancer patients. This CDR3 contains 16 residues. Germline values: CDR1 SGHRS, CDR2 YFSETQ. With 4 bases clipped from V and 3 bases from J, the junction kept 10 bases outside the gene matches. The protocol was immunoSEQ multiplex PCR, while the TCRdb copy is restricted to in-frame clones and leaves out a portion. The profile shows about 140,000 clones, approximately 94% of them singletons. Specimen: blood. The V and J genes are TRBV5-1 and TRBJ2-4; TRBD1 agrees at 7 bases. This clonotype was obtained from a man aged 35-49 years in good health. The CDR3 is CASSQTGANRKNIQYF. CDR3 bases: TGCGCCAGCAGCCAAACAGGGGCAAATCGCAAAAACATTCAGTACTTC.